The 22 T cell receptor beta chains listed next were all sequenced from one sample in a study of cytomegalovirus exposure and HLA in healthy donors. Method: immunoSEQ multiplex PCR; TCRdb's copy keeps in-frame clones and lacks some. The sample lists 140,000 or so clones; roughly 89% were seen once. Specimen: PBMCs. Source of these receptors: a woman aged 18-35 years in good health and CMV-seropositive.

V is TRBV5-6 and J is TRBJ2-2; 8 positions match TRBD1. Germline-derived CDR1 and CDR2 are SGHDT and YYEEEE. CDR3 length: 15 amino acids. The V and J ends lost 3 bases and 6 bases, in that order; junction bases with no gene match: 7. The CDR3 reads CASSSGQAWAGELFF. The CDR3 DNA reads as TGTGCCAGCAGCTCGGGACAGGCCTGGGCCGGGGAGCTGTTTTTT.

This clone was seen a few times. The rearrangement uses TRBV28 and TRBJ2-2; D perhaps matches TRBD2 (6 bases). This CDR3 comprises 15 residues. Trimming pared 6 bases from V and 4 bases from J, leaving 15 bases between. CDR1 MDHEN and CDR2 SYDVKM come from the germline V gene. The CDR3 DNA sequence: TGTGCCAGCAGGGCTAGGGGAGGTATCACCGGGGAGCTGTTTTTT. This gives the protein CASRARGGITGELFF.

This chain joins TRBV19 and TRBJ2-7; 7 positions match TRBD1. The V gene end was trimmed by 6 bases and the J gene end by 2 bases; junction bases not matched to a gene: 10. Germline V gene lookup returns CDR1 LNHDA and CDR2 SQIVND (reference sequence). The CDR3 contains 15 residues. CDR3 in DNA: TGTGCCAGTAGCCTAAAGAGGGACAGCGCCTACGAGCAGTACTTC. Its protein product is CASSLKRDSAYEQYF. Variable domain in full (rest from reference TRBV19 and TRBJ2-7): DGGITQSPKYLFRKEGQNVTLSCEQNLNHDAMYWYRQDPGQGLRLIYYSQIVNDFQKGDIAEGYSVSREKKESFPLTVTSAQKNPTAFYLCASSLKRDSAYEQYFGPGTRLTVT.

This chain connects TRBV5-6 to TRBJ1-2; TRBD1 might be the D (6 bases). Trimming pared 5 bases from V and 2 bases from J, leaving 16 bases between. The length of the CDR3 is 15 residues. Germline lookup yields CDR1 SGHDT and CDR2 YYEEEE. Here the CDR3 DNA reads TGTGCCAGCAGTCCCACGACAGGTATCAACTATGGCTACACCTTC. This codes for CASSPTTGINYGYTF.

This chain connects TRBV7-9 to TRBJ2-5; maybe TRBD1 (6 bases). The CDR3 extends over 16 amino acids. The V end lost 5 bases, the J end lost 5 bases, and 21 bases lay between the germline ends. Germline values: CDR1 SEHNR, CDR2 FQNEAQ (reference sequence). The CDR3 region has the DNA TGTGCCAGCAGCCTCGGACAGTTTCAGCCTGGGGAGACCCAGTACTTC. Amino acid sequence: CASSLGQFQPGETQYF. Variable domain in full (rest from reference TRBV7-9 and TRBJ2-5): DTGVSQNPRHKITKRGQNVTFRCDPISEHNRLYWYRQTLGQGPEFLTYFQNEAQLEKSRLLSDRFSAERPKGSFSTLEIQRTEQGDSAMYLCASSLGQFQPGETQYFGPGTRLLVL.

This chain connects TRBV5-1 to TRBJ1-1; 9 bases are a match to TRBD1. Looked up from germline, CDR1 is SGHRS and CDR2 is YFSETQ. This CDR3 is 15 amino acids long. The ends lost 0 bases at V and 4 bases at J; junction bases unmatched: 4. The CDR3 is CASSLGDRAVTEAFF. CDR3 bases: TGCGCCAGCAGCTTGGGGGACAGGGCGGTCACTGAAGCTTTCTTT.

The DNA of the CDR3 is TGTGCCAGCAGCTTAGCGAGGGCGGGTGGCTACACCTTC. Its translation: CASSLARAGGYTF. The chain has TRBV7-8 and TRBJ1-2; no reliable D call. V was cut by 0 bases and J by 7 bases, with 9 bases left in between. The CDR3 extends over 13 amino acids. Germline V gene data show CDR1 as SGHVS and CDR2 as FQNEAQ.

The J gene is TRBJ1-1, the V gene TRBV7-9; D remains ambiguous. CDR1 SEHNR and CDR2 FQNEAQ come from the germline V gene (reference sequence). CDR3 length: 12 residues. Between the trimmed V and J ends, which lost 0 bases and 8 bases, there was a span of 7 bases. CDR3 in DNA: TGTGCCAGCAGCTTAGCCGGGGAAGAAGCTTTCTTT. Its translation is CASSLAGEEAFF.

The chain is built from TRBV7-6 and TRBJ2-2; 12 nucleotides match TRBD2. V lost 5 bases to trimming and J lost 3 bases; unmatched junction nucleotides: 16. Germline V gene lookup returns CDR1 SGHVS and CDR2 FNYEAQ. The CDR3 is made up of 20 amino acids. The DNA for the CDR3 is TGTGCCAGCAGCACCCCTCGACTAGCGGGAGATGCTGAGGACACCGGGGAGCTGTTTTTT. Its translation is CASSTPRLAGDAEDTGELFF.

The chain couples TRBV15 to TRBJ1-5, with D possibly TRBD1 on 6 matching bases. The CDR3 runs 15 residues. V was cut by 1 base and J by 0 bases, with 7 bases left in between. CDR1 is LNHNV and CDR2 is YYDKDF in the germline V gene (reference sequence). The CDR3 nucleotides are TGTGCCACCAGCAGAGGGACAGTTAGCAATCAGCCCCAGCATTTT. Amino acid sequence: CATSRGTVSNQPQHF.

The V and J genes are TRBV6-5 and TRBJ1-2; D unresolved. This CDR3 contains 12 residues. Germline V lookup: CDR1 MNHEY, CDR2 SVGAGI. The V end lost 6 bases, the J end lost 5 bases, and 10 bases lay between the germline ends. The CDR3, as DNA: TGTGCCAGCAGACCTGGACTTTATGGCTACACCTTC. It codes for CASRPGLYGYTF.

This chain joins TRBV7-8 and TRBJ1-1; D unresolved. Trimming left V 1 base short and J 1 base short, with 7 bases between. Germline V lookup: CDR1 SGHVS, CDR2 FQNEAQ. The CDR3 has 14 amino acids. The CDR3 DNA reads as TGTGCCAGCAGCTTAGGGCGGGGGAACACTGAAGCTTTCTTT. This gives the protein CASSLGRGNTEAFF.

The CDR3 region is CASSLGLRLVGGTGELFF. DNA of the CDR3: TGTGCCAGCAGCTTAGGCCTAAGACTAGTGGGTGGCACCGGGGAGCTGTTTTTT. The rearrangement joins TRBV13 to TRBJ2-2; D perhaps matches TRBD2 (6 bases). The CDR3 extends over 18 amino acids. Germline CDR1 PRHDT, CDR2 FYEKMQ (reference sequence). The V end was cut by 0 bases, the J end by 4 bases, with 18 bases between.

The genes are TRBV25-1 and TRBJ2-7; 14 bases agree with TRBD2. CDR3 size: 15 residues. After removal of 7 bases from V and 9 bases from J, the junction contained 11 bases not matched to a gene. Germline V CDR1 and CDR2: MGHDK, SYGVNS. Written as DNA, the CDR3 is TGTGCCAGCACCCCTCCGGGACTAGCGGGGGTAAGGCAGTACTTC. This gives the protein CASTPPGLAGVRQYF.

This chain connects TRBV19 to TRBJ1-1, with 8 bases that match TRBD1. The ends lost 6 bases at V and 1 base at J; junction bases unmatched: 4. The CDR3 extends over 14 amino acids. CDR1 and CDR2 from the germline V gene are LNHDA and SQIVND (reference sequence). CDR3 protein: CASRQGTGNTEAFF. For the CDR3, the DNA is TGTGCCAGTAGACAAGGGACAGGGAACACTGAAGCTTTCTTT.

The CDR3 spells CASSVQGVYNEQFF. CDR3 sequence (DNA): TGTGCCAGCAGCGTACAGGGGGTGTACAATGAGCAGTTCTTC. The chain has TRBV9 and TRBJ2-1, with 7 bases aligning to TRBD1. The CDR3 totals 14 residues. Trimming cost V 1 base and J 4 bases; bases outside gene matches: 2. CDR1 and CDR2 (germline): SGDLS, YYNGEE.

The rearrangement joins TRBV25-1 to TRBJ1-6; 9 nucleotides agree with TRBD1. Looked up from germline, CDR1 is MGHDK and CDR2 is SYGVNS. This CDR3 spans 16 amino acids. The V segment lost 6 bases and the J segment 13 bases; nucleotides outside the gene matches: 16. Here the CDR3 DNA reads TGTGCCAGCAGGGACAGGGGAAATCTTGGGACTGGGCCCCTCCACTTT. Protein sequence: CASRDRGNLGTGPLHF.

This sequence joins TRBV18 and TRBJ1-4; tentatively, D is TRBD1 (5 bases). The CDR3 length is 18 residues. The V end was cut by 2 bases, the J end by 0 bases, with 16 bases between. Germline-derived CDR1 and CDR2 are KGHSH and LQKENI. The DNA for the CDR3 is TGTGCCAGCTCACCAGTCCAGGGCGCAGAACCAACTAATGAAAAACTGTTTTTT. It yields the protein CASSPVQGAEPTNEKLFF.

The chain joins TRBV5-1 to TRBJ1-3, with a weak D call TRBD1 (6 bases). The germline CDR1 and CDR2 sequences are SGHRS and YFSETQ. CDR3 size: 15 residues. Deletions cut 2 bases from V and 2 bases from J, with 11 bases between. As DNA, the CDR3 is TGCGCCAGCAGCTTAGGACAGTTAGCTGGAAACACCATATATTTT. The encoded protein is CASSLGQLAGNTIYF.

The rearrangement uses TRBV5-4 and TRBJ1-2, with D perhaps TRBD1 (6 bases). This CDR3 is 14 amino acids long. V was shortened by 6 bases and J by 6 bases, with 18 bases between the two germline ends. CDR1 and CDR2 from the germline V gene are SGHNT and YYREEE (reference sequence). In nucleotides, the CDR3 is TGTGCCAGCACCACTCCAACAGGGTCCAATGGCTACACCTTC. This translates into CASTTPTGSNGYTF.

The chain uses TRBV5-6 and TRBJ1-1; the D is unclear. Germline V gene lookup returns CDR1 SGHDT and CDR2 YYEEEE. Trimming took off 4 bases at V and 0 bases at J, with 7 bases between the two ends. CDR3 length equals 13 residues. The CDR3 loop reads CASSEIMNTEAFF. CDR3 sequence (DNA): TGTGCCAGCAGCGAGATTATGAACACTGAAGCTTTCTTT.

V usage is TRBV4-1 and J usage is TRBJ1-2; 10 bases match TRBD1. In germline, CDR1 is MGHRA, CDR2 YSYEKL. This CDR3 contains 15 residues. V shed 4 bases, J shed 1 base, and the junction held 3 bases outside the gene matches. CDR3 protein: CASSRGDRGNYGYTF. CDR3 DNA: TGCGCCAGCAGCCGAGGGGACAGGGGTAACTATGGCTACACCTTC.